What follows are 23 T cell receptor beta chains derived from one specimen sequenced in a study of T cell responses to AZD1222 COVID-19 vaccine. Generated by immunoSEQ multiplex PCR, the TCRdb table keeps only in-frame clones and is missing some. The sample has some 130,000 clones, roughly nine tenths seen once; the top ten hold 3.5% to 4.5%. Material: peripheral blood, obtained on day 0 of AZD1222 vaccination. Source of these receptors: an adult in good health.

The V and J genes are TRBV11-1 and TRBJ2-7; no definite D call. Germline lookup yields CDR1 SGHAT and CDR2 FQDESV (reference sequence). Trimming stripped 1 base from V and 3 bases from J, with 10 bases between. The CDR3 has 14 residues. DNA for the CDR3: TGTGCCAGCAGCTTAGGAAGATCCAACTACGAGCAGTACTTC. Translating it yields CASSLGRSNYEQYF.

The V gene is TRBV2, the J gene TRBJ1-5; TRBD1 matches at 7 bases. This CDR3 region has 13 residues. Trimming took 7 bases from V and 2 from J; bases not matched to a gene: 2. Germline loops: CDR1 SNHLY, CDR2 FYNNEI. The CDR3 nucleotides read TGTGCCAGCACCGGGACAGGCAATCAGCCCCAGCATTTT. Translated: CASTGTGNQPQHF. The variable domain in full, completed from reference TRBV2 and TRBJ1-5, reads EPEVTQTPSHQVTQMGQEVILRCVPISNHLYFYWYRQILGQKVEFLVSFYNNEISEKSEIFDDQFSVERPDGSNFTLKIRSTKLEDSAMYFCASTGTGNQPQHFGDGTRLSIL.

This rearrangement joins TRBV9 to TRBJ1-6; 9 nucleotides match TRBD1. V shed 6 bases and J 7 bases; nucleotides not matched to a gene: 8. In germline, CDR1 is SGDLS, CDR2 YYNGEE. This CDR3 has 15 amino acids. The DNA for the CDR3 is TGTGCCAGCACCCAGGGCACAGGGGGCAATTCACCCCTCCACTTT. Translation gives CASTQGTGGNSPLHF.

The chain is built from TRBV7-8 and TRBJ2-4; 7 nucleotides agree with TRBD1. After removal of 7 bases from V and 9 bases from J, the junction contained 12 bases not matched to a gene. Germline CDR1 reads SGHVS; CDR2 reads FQNEAQ. The length of the CDR3 is 14 residues. The CDR3 DNA reads as TGTGCCAGCAATATTGACAGGGCCTCTCCCATTCAGTACTTC. Translating gives CASNIDRASPIQYF.

The V and J genes are TRBV7-2 and TRBJ2-1; D gene unclear. Trimming stripped 2 bases from V and 6 bases from J, with 17 bases between. CDR3 length: 16 residues. In germline, CDR1 is SGHTA, CDR2 FQGNSA. CDR3 amino acids: CASSLRPVAWGNEQFF. As DNA, the CDR3 is TGTGCCAGCAGCTTACGTCCGGTAGCTTGGGGCAATGAGCAGTTCTTC.

The chain combines TRBV18 with TRBJ2-1; possibly TRBD1 or TRBD2 for D (6 bases each). This CDR3 is built from 16 residues. V shed 6 bases and J shed 2 bases, with 17 bases lying between them. Germline CDR1 is KGHSH and CDR2 is LQKENI. The CDR3 region is CASSPAAGHPYNEQFF. The CDR3 nucleotides read TGTGCCAGCTCGCCCGCTGCGGGACACCCCTACAATGAGCAGTTCTTC.

V is TRBV3-1 (or the pseudogene TRBV3-2) and J is TRBJ1-1; no clear D gene. The CDR3 extends over 12 amino acids. Per germline, CDR1 LGHDT and CDR2 YNNKEL (reference sequence). The V end lost 4 bases, the J end lost 7 bases, and 10 bases lay between the germline ends. CDR3 in amino acids: CASSPGWGEAFF. In DNA form, the CDR3 reads TGTGCCAGCAGCCCTGGGTGGGGTGAAGCTTTCTTT.

The gene calls are TRBV7-8 and TRBJ2-7; 8 nucleotides match TRBD1. Germline V CDR1 and CDR2: SGHVS, FQNEAQ. The CDR3 extends over 15 amino acids. The V and J ends lost 4 bases and 0 bases, in that order; junction bases with no gene match: 5. CDR3 residues: CASSSQQGVSYEQYF. Here the CDR3 DNA reads TGTGCCAGCAGCTCGCAACAGGGGGTCTCCTACGAGCAGTACTTC.

The chain combines TRBV6-5 with TRBJ1-2, with D unresolved. Germline loops: CDR1 MNHEY, CDR2 SVGAGI. V shed 6 bases and J shed 6 bases, with 8 bases lying between them. The CDR3 has 11 amino acids. The CDR3 nucleotides are TGTGCCAGCAGGGAGGGCGATGGCTACACCTTC. It yields the protein CASREGDGYTF.

The rearrangement links TRBV11-3 to TRBJ2-7, with no clear D. V was pared by 3 bases and J by 7 bases, with 7 bases between. The CDR3 totals 11 residues. Germline loops: CDR1 SGHNT, CDR2 YENEEA. CDR3 coding DNA: TGTGCCAGCAGCTTCAATCGGGAGCAGTACTTC. Protein product: CASSFNREQYF. Filled out from reference TRBV11-3 and TRBJ2-7, the complete variable domain reads EAGVVQSPRYKIIEKKQPVAFWCNPISGHNTLYWYLQNLGQGPELLIRYENEEAVDDSQLPKDRFSAERLKGVDSTLKIQPAELGDSAVYLCASSFNREQYFGPGTRLTVT.

The rearrangement uses TRBV3-1 (or the pseudogene TRBV3-2) and TRBJ2-7, with D perhaps TRBD2 (6 bases). This CDR3 contains 12 residues. Trimming removed 3 bases from V and 3 bases from J, with 6 bases in between. Germline lookup yields CDR1 LGHDT and CDR2 YNNKEL (reference sequence). CDR3 coding DNA: TGTGCCAGCAGCCATAGCGGCTACGAGCAGTACTTC. This sequence encodes CASSHSGYEQYF.

This clone has a handful of counts. The CDR3 coding sequence is TGCGCCAGCAGCTCCGGAGGGCGGGGACAGGGAGTCTACGAGCAGTACTTC. The encoded protein is CASSSGGRGQGVYEQYF. The chain employs TRBV5-1 and TRBJ2-7; 9 nucleotides match TRBD1. The germline V gene has CDR1 SGHRS and CDR2 YFSETQ. This CDR3 contains 17 residues. V was pared by 3 bases and J by 3 bases, with 13 bases of the junction left unmatched.

The chain employs TRBV5-5 and TRBJ1-1; no firm D call. V shed 0 bases and J shed 3 bases, with 6 bases lying between them. This CDR3 contains 13 residues. The germline V gene has CDR1 SGHKS and CDR2 YYEKEE (reference sequence). The CDR3 DNA is TGTGCCAGCAGCTTGGAGTTTGACACTGAAGCTTTCTTT. It codes for CASSLEFDTEAFF.

J is TRBJ2-7 and V is TRBV7-6; D is possibly TRBD1 or TRBD2 (6 bases each). Germline V gene sequence: CDR1 SGHVS, CDR2 FNYEAQ. The CDR3 is made up of 16 amino acids. Deletions cut 5 bases from V and 0 bases from J, with 17 bases between. The CDR3 region is CASSPFWGAGSYEQYF. The CDR3 DNA reads TGTGCCAGCAGCCCGTTTTGGGGGGCGGGCTCCTACGAGCAGTACTTC.

This clone was recorded once. The rearrangement links TRBV12-5 to TRBJ1-6; no reliable D call. The germline V and J ends were trimmed by 3 bases and 5 bases, with 11 bases remaining between them. The V gene's germline CDR1 is LGHNT and CDR2 FRNRAP. The length of the CDR3 is 15 residues. CDR3 sequence: CASGFGGSNNSPLHF. The CDR3 DNA is TGTGCTAGTGGTTTTGGCGGGTCAAATAATTCACCCCTCCACTTT.

The chain combines TRBV5-4 with TRBJ2-7, with 10 bases fitting TRBD2. Germline lookup yields CDR1 SGHNT and CDR2 YYREEE (reference sequence). The trim removed 4 bases at V and 4 bases at J, leaving 11 bases unmatched. There are 16 residues in the CDR3. CDR3 in DNA: TGTGCCAGCAGCCCGGACGGTAGCGGGAGGTTGTACGAGCAGTACTTC. Translating gives CASSPDGSGRLYEQYF.

The chain employs TRBV4-3 and TRBJ2-7, with D possibly being TRBD1 or TRBD2 (5 bases each). Per the germline V gene, CDR1 is LGHNA and CDR2 is YSLEER. CDR3 length: 14 residues. V dropped 4 bases and J dropped 1 base, with 11 bases sitting between them. CDR3 sequence: CASSPGGQSYEQYF. CDR3 coding DNA: TGCGCCAGCAGCCCTGGGGGTCAATCCTACGAGCAGTACTTC.

The chain joins TRBV28 to TRBJ2-7; possibly TRBD2 for D (6 bases). Per germline, CDR1 MDHEN and CDR2 SYDVKM. V shed 5 bases and J shed 3 bases, with 17 bases lying between them. This CDR3 is 15 amino acids long. In DNA, the CDR3 is TGTGCCAGCAGTCGGAGGGAACTCGTGGGCTACGAGCAGTACTTC. Translation gives CASSRRELVGYEQYF.

The chain has TRBV5-1 and TRBJ2-7; D is possibly TRBD2 (6 bases). Germline V gene sequence: CDR1 SGHRS, CDR2 YFSETQ. This CDR3 comprises 13 residues. Trimming pared 6 bases from V and 0 bases from J, leaving 10 bases between. Written as DNA, the CDR3 is TGCGCCAGCACCGGGACTCCCTCCTACGAGCAGTACTTC. Translated, it gives CASTGTPSYEQYF.

The chain uses TRBV9 and TRBJ2-3, with TRBD2 matching over 9 bases. The CDR3 consists of 15 residues. V gave up 3 bases and J gave up 0 bases; unmatched junction bases: 2. Germline values: CDR1 SGDLS, CDR2 YYNGEE. CDR3 bases: TGTGCCAGCAGCGGTAGCGGGAGTAGCACAGATACGCAGTATTTT. As protein: CASSGSGSSTDTQYF.

The count of this clone is one. This rearrangement joins TRBV9 to TRBJ2-5, with 10 bases identical to TRBD2. The CDR3 spans 15 residues. Germline values: CDR1 SGDLS, CDR2 YYNGEE. The V gene end was trimmed by 0 bases and the J gene end by 4 bases; junction bases not matched to a gene: 3. CDR3 protein: CASSVASGRRETQYF. Written as DNA, the CDR3 is TGTGCCAGCAGCGTAGCTAGCGGGAGACGAGAGACCCAGTACTTC. The full variable domain, with the rest looked up from reference TRBV9 and TRBJ2-5, is DSGVTQTPKHLITATGQRVTLRCSPRSGDLSVYWYQQSLDQGLQFLIQYYNGEERAKGNILERFSAQQFPDLHSELNLSSLELGDSALYFCASSVASGRRETQYFGPGTRLLVL.

The chain carries TRBV14 and TRBJ2-1, with TRBD2 identical over 7 bases. The germline V gene encodes CDR1 SGHDN and CDR2 FVKESK. Trimming took 1 base from V and 10 from J; bases not matched to a gene: 13. The CDR3 totals 16 residues. The CDR3 spells CASSQGLGRRNVEQFF. The CDR3 DNA follows: TGTGCCAGCAGCCAAGGCCTCGGGAGGCGCAATGTAGAGCAGTTCTTC.

The J gene is TRBJ1-1, the V gene TRBV28; D is possibly TRBD1 (6 bases). Germline CDR1 is MDHEN and CDR2 is SYDVKM. V lost 7 bases and J 0 bases, leaving 12 bases between the germline ends. The CDR3 is 14 residues long. CDR3 DNA: TGTGCCAGCACCCGCGACAGGATGAACACTGAAGCTTTCTTT. Its translation: CASTRDRMNTEAFF.